Described below is a single TCR beta chain sequence and its context. This table comes from immunoSEQ multiplex PCR, and its TCRdb copy is limited to in-frame clones, with some not included. The table shows roughly 300,000 clones, with approximately 90% occurring only once. These data belong to a study of Ad26.COV2.S vaccination and SARS-CoV-2 variants. Study-wide context: Ad26.COV2.S was injected intramuscularly once or twice, 56 days apart.

Deletions cut 3 bases from V and 8 bases from J, with 17 bases between. The CDR3 runs 14 residues. Germline CDR1 SGHRS, CDR2 YFSETQ. Treatment given: about 20 received Ad26.COV2.S at low or high dose, single or two shots; 5 received placebo; per-sample allocation not given. Sample collection was performed on day 63 after the first vaccine or placebo injection. The chain recombines TRBV5-1 with TRBJ2-5; D may correspond to TRBD1 or TRBD2 (5 bases each). The source was peripheral blood, collected in a trial of Ad26.COV2.S vaccine versus placebo. This receptor was identified in a person aged 18 to 65 who received the Ad26.COV2.S COVID-19 vaccine or a placebo. CDR3 nucleotide sequence: TGCGCCAGCAGCTCAACCGGGACCCTAACCACCCAGTACTTC. Encoded protein: CASSSTGTLTTQYF.